Described below is a single T cell receptor (beta chain) sequence and its context. The antigen it recognizes is unknown. A much larger clonotype is one base distant, so this may be a read error. The 35 to 40 donors, aged about 6 to 100 years, were systemically healthy Caucasian individuals from Russia. Roughly 10 milliliters of peripheral blood were drawn from each donor into EDTA-treated Vacutainer tubes. PBMCs were isolated by Ficoll-Paque density-gradient centrifugation, with at least 7 million obtained per sample. Trizol reagent was used to extract total RNA from PBMCs, with at least 5 micrograms per sample. For every donor, an aliquot of PBMCs went through flow cytometry to measure the percentages of naive CD45RAhigh/CD27high T cells. The CDR3 has 13 amino acids, counting the end cysteine and phenylalanine. The read is trimmed to its CDR3 DNA, 39 bases read in frame from base 1. CDR1 SGHNT and CDR2 YYREEE were looked up in the germline V gene (reference sequence). V is shortened by 2 bases, J by 9 bases, and the region joining them spans 12 bases.

The library was prepared using 5' RACE. TCRdb names Illumina HiSeq 2500 as the instrument used. The second PCR ran for roughly 7 to 12 cycles and used a J-beta primer mix along with a sample-barcoded 5' primer. Each TCR beta cDNA molecule received a unique molecular identifier from a template-switch 5' adaptor carrying 12 random nucleotides. At least 3 million CDR3-containing paired-end reads were obtained from each sample. First-strand cDNA synthesis was performed from all RNA using the Mint cDNA synthesis kit, with priming by a TRBC-specific oligonucleotide. Following uracil-DNA glycosylase treatment, a first 18-cycle PCR with universal primers M1SS and BC2_uni_R was performed on all cDNA. Per the original workflow: Normalization of each sample was performed by random selection of 1 million high-quality reads, each carrying a distinct molecular identifier. Instead of being binned into consensus sequences, reads that shared molecular identifiers were thrown out. MiTCR, set to a Q25 quality threshold and the strictest error-elimination algorithm, was used for CDR3 identification, clonotype clustering and error correction. Lower-bound total TCR beta diversity was estimated with a nonparametric unseen species model using Euler transformation. TCRdb trimmed the raw reads at Q25, called clones with MiXCR and kept productive beta chains. Entries are consolidated by CDR3 protein sequence, retaining the most common genes and DNA. These V and J calls rely on TCRdb rather than the paper's analysis. Recorded for this sample are around 1.7 million distinct CDR3 sequences; 28% of them occurred a single time. Roughly 8% of the sample rests with the top ten.

These data belong to a study of blood T cells in healthy people across ages (dated by TCRdb to the mid-2010s). Study-wide context: In model experiments, roughly one uniquely barcoded TCR beta cDNA molecule per two T cells was captured by template switching. The study measured age-related changes in TCR beta repertoire diversity using deep sequencing normalized with unique cDNA molecular identifiers. Donors were grouped into four age groups: young (average about 15 years), middle-aged (about 40), aged (around 56) and long-lived (over 80). To avoid experimental bias, donors of different ages were distributed randomly across sequencing lanes. For two donors (one aged 18 to 29 and one aged 80 or older), the study analyzed two additional independent replicas of 1 million unique cDNA reads from the same blood draw. The investigation overall reported the following: Donor CMV infection status was unknown, potentially confounding age-related changes in expanded clonotypes. Observed TCR beta diversity correlated strongly with the percentage of naive T cells measured by flow cytometry. Estimates of total diversity based on one million sequenced T cells were considered lower bounds and underestimates. Compared with the aged group, the long-lived group had more naive CD4+ T cells, fewer expanded clones and increased TCR diversity, a pattern suggesting age selection. Observed TCR beta diversity per million T cells fell roughly linearly with age, and a significant reduction was already apparent by age approximately 40. Since profiling was done on bulk unsorted PBMCs, naive and antigen-experienced compartments could not be conclusively compared.

This receptor was taken from a woman aged 25-40 years in good health. Sequenced sample: blood. The sequence is built from TRBV5-4 and TRBJ2-4; the D gene remains uncertain. The CDR3 protein is CASSFGQETIQYF. The sequenced DNA is TGTGCCAGCAGCTTCGGGCAGGAAACCATTCAGTACTTC.